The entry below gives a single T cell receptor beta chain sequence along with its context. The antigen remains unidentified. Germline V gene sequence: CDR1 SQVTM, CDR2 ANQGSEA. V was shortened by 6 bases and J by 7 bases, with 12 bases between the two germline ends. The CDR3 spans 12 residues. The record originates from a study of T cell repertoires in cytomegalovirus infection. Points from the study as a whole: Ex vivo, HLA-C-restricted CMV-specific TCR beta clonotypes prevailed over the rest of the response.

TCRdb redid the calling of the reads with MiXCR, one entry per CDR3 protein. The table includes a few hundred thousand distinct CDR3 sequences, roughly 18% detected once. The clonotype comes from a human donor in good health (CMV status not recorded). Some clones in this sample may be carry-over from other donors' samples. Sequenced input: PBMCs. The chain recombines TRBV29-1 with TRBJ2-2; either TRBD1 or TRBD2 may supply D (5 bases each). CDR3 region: CSVRDDGGELFF. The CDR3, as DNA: TGCAGCGTCCGGGACGATGGCGGGGAGCTGTTTTTT.